This T cell receptor beta chain was recovered during a study of T cell responses to AZD1222 COVID-19 vaccine. Regarding the study as a whole: It was only a handful of AZD1222 recipients who were seropositive at baseline. When two AZD1222 doses had been given, Spike-specific TCR breadth and depth rose.

CDR3 length: 17 amino acids. The V segment lost 4 bases and the J segment 3 bases; nucleotides outside the gene matches: 13. The germline V gene has CDR1 MNHEY and CDR2 SVGEGT. Some clones are missing from TCRdb's copy, which holds only in-frame ones; the method was immunoSEQ multiplex PCR. The sample shows about 94,000 clones, 75% to 90% of them seen only once. In the case of this clone: The antigen is unknown.

This TCR derives from an adult who received the AZD1222 COVID-19 vaccine. This chain links TRBV6-2 or TRBV6-3 with TRBJ1-1; 8 nucleotides agree with TRBD1. The starting material was peripheral blood, obtained 28 days after the second AZD1222 dose. For the CDR3, the DNA is TGTGCCAGCAGTTTCCTACAGACAGGGGCGGGCGACACTGAAGCTTTCTTT. Translating gives CASSFLQTGAGDTEAFF.